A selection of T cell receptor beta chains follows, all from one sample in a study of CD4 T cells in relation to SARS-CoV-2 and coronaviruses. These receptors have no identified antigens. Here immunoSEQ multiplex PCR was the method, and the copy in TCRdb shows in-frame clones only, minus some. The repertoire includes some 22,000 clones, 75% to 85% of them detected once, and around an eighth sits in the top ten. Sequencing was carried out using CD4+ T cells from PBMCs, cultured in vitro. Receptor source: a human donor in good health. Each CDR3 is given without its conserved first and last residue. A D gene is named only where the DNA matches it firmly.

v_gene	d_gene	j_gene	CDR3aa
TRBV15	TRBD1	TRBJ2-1	ATSPTGGITNEQF
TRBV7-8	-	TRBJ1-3	ASSVYRVPVSGNTIY
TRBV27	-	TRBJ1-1	ASSLSMGGGTEAF
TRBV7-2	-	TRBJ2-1	ASSSSGNNYNEQF
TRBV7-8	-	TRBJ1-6	ASSLGNRARANSPLH
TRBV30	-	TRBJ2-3	AWGVRTGTQY
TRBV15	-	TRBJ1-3	ATSRDVVFGNTIY
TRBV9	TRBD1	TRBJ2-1	ASSVEGQGWNEQF
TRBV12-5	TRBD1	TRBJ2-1	ASAGDRYYGGTLYNEQF
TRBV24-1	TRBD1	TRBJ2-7	ATSDSGQGWHEQY
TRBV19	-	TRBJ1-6	ASSINQQDWNSPLH
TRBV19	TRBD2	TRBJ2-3	ASSTISGSTDTQY
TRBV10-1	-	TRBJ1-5	ASSESNQPQH
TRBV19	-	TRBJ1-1	ASSVLGGIRVNTEAF
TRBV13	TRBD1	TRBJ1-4	ASSSPPLGQKNEKLF
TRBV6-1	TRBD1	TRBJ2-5	ASSERGRETQY
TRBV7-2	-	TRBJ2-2	ASSLAPLAYTGELF
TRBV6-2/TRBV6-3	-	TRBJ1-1	ASSLLWPSSGGTEAF
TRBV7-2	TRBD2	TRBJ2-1	ASSVAGIYNEQF
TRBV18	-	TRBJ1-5	ASSPAGLSNQPQH
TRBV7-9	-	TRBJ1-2	ASSLVGRTRGYT
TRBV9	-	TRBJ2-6	ASSLTLWSGHSGANVLT
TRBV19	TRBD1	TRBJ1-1	ASSIYRGAEAF
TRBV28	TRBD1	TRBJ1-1	ASSLTWDRVIEAF
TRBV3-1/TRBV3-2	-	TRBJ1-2	ASSQDTGGYGYT
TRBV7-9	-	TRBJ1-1	ASSLDGGRGF
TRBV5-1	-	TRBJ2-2	ASTIRPSGTGELF
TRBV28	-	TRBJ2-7	ASSLWEVSYEQY
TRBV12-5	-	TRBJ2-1	ASGLGGQTLYNEQF
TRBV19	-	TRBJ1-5	ASEPGASQPQH
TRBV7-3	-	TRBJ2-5	ASSLNAKTQETQY
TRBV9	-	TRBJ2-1	ASSVGGLLNNEQF
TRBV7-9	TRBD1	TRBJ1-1	ASSPLMGTRTGLNTEAF
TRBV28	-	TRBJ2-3	ASMGAGLPWDTQY
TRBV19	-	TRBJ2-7	AVRDSSSYEQY
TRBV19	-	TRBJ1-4	ASHRRFALDNEKLF
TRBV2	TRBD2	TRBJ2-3	ASSRGGLDTQY
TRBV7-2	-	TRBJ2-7	ASSFGGDYEQY
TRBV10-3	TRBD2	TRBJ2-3	AISPGLAESTDTQY
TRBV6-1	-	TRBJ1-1	ASSESVTEAF
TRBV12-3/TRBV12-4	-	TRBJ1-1	ASSRGGTEAF
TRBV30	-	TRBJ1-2	AWKLNLNGGYT
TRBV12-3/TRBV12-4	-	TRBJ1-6	ASSFADNSPLH
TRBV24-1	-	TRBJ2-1	ATSGWSSYNEQF
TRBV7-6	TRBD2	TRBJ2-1	ASSPTSLSYNEQF
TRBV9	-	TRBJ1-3	ASSVVGGLSGNTIY
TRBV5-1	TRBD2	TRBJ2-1	ASSFSGRDGNEQF
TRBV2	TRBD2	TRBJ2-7	ASSEGLAVTYEQY
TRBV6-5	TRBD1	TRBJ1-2	ASRPGTGTYGYT
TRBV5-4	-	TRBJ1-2	ASSPPGTANYGYT
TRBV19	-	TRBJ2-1	ASSPGVTGSHNEQF
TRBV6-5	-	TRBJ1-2	ASRLSTDYGYT
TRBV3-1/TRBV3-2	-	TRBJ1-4	ASSPRIGVVEKLF
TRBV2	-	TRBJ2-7	ASSPDRVLTYEQY
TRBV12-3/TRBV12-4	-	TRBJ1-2	ASSPQGKGYT
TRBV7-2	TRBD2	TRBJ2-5	ASSSGRYQETQY
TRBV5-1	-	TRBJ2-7	ASSSTEQGEQY
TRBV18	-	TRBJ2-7	ASSNLLVAGGTLY
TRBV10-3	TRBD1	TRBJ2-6	AISDTGTGGSGANVLT